One T cell receptor (beta chain) is described in this entry. Using immunoSEQ multiplex PCR, the repertoire was profiled, and TCRdb retains in-frame clones only, with some absent. This sample yields 360,000 or so clones, of which roughly 86% are seen a single time; 1.7% belongs to the top ten. Living in under 30 US areas, the participants were between 18 and 89 years of age. Germline CDR1 MRHNA, CDR2 SNTAGT. The CDR3 length is 14 residues. Trimming stripped 10 bases from V and 2 bases from J, with 18 bases between. The data were taken from a study of blood T cell repertoires in COVID-19. Across the whole study: Both acute and convalescent COVID-19 samples were obtained from the United States, Italy and Spain.

This rearrangement joins TRBV6-4 to TRBJ2-7; D perhaps matches TRBD2 (7 bases). This clonotype was obtained from a woman aged 30 to 39 who had recovered from COVID-19. Sequenced sample: PBMCs or T cells enriched from blood (not recorded which). The CDR3 DNA reads TGTGCCACCCTCGGGGGCGGGGGCACCTACGAGCAGTACTTC. This encodes CATLGGGGTYEQYF.